The T cell receptor beta chain described here comes from a study of blood T cell repertoires in COVID-19. Study at large: The samples span acute and convalescent COVID-19 from the United States, Italy and Spain. PBMCs, B-cell-depleted T cells, or T cells provided the cDNA or gDNA that made up the material.

Per germline, CDR1 LNHNV and CDR2 YYDKDF (reference sequence). This CDR3 has 17 amino acids. Between the trimmed V and J ends, which lost 0 bases and 2 bases, there was a span of 13 bases. In the original processing: Amplification from reference gene primers served as the basis for estimated nucleated cell counts. Profiling relied on immunoSEQ multiplex PCR, and the TCRdb table lists in-frame clones only, not all of them. V, J and clone size are taken as reported in that table, and D and trimming were inferred from the DNA itself. This sample has approximately 220,000 clones; 75% to 85% occur once, and the top ten carry over 3.5%.

The chain recombines TRBV15 with TRBJ2-2; D is unclear. Material: peripheral blood. This TCR came from a woman aged 70 to 79 with acute or convalescent COVID-19. The CDR3 reads CATSREGPQQNTGELFF. For the CDR3, the DNA is TGTGCCACCAGCAGAGAAGGTCCACAGCAAAACACCGGGGAGCTGTTTTTT.